The rows below give T cell receptor beta chains drawn from one sample of a study of OX40 agonist ivuxolimab in advanced cancers. The protocol was immunoSEQ multiplex PCR, while the TCRdb copy is restricted to in-frame clones and leaves out a portion. In the table there are approximately 33,000 clones, 85% to 95% of which are singletons. Specimen: CD4+ or CD8+ T cells sorted from blood, collected in a trial of the OX40 agonist ivuxolimab. The receptor set was obtained from an adult with an advanced solid tumor such as melanoma, head and neck, liver or kidney cancer. Each CDR3 is given with its conserved first and last residue. Fields, in order: V gene, clone size, D gene, J gene, CDR3 DNA, CDR3 protein. D genes are given only for firm matches. Some rows mark clone size as missing; the rest say once, few, many or name a class of expanded clone.

V gene: TRBV7-9
clone size: few
D gene: .
J gene: TRBJ1-1
CDR3 DNA: TGTGCCAGCAGCTTACAAGACACTGAAGCTTTCTTT
CDR3 protein: CASSLQDTEAFF

V gene: TRBV5-1
clone size: .
D gene: TRBD2
J gene: TRBJ2-1
CDR3 DNA: TGCGCCGGCAGCTTGGTCGGACTAGCGGGAGTCCCCTACAATGAGCAGTTCTTC
CDR3 protein: CAGSLVGLAGVPYNEQFF

V gene: TRBV28
clone size: .
D gene: TRBD1
J gene: TRBJ1-5
CDR3 DNA: TGTGCCAGCAGATATAGAGACAGGGGGGATCAGCCCCAGCATTTT
CDR3 protein: CASRYRDRGDQPQHF

V gene: TRBV30
clone size: .
D gene: .
J gene: TRBJ1-5
CDR3 DNA: TGTGCCTGGAGTGTACTTAATCAGCCCCAGCATTTT
CDR3 protein: CAWSVLNQPQHF

V gene: TRBV28
clone size: .
D gene: .
J gene: TRBJ1-4
CDR3 DNA: TGTGCCAGCAGTTTATTTTCCAATAATGAAAAACTGTTTTTT
CDR3 protein: CASSLFSNNEKLFF

V gene: TRBV18
clone size: once
D gene: TRBD2
J gene: TRBJ2-7
CDR3 DNA: TGTGCCAGCTCACCAGTCGGGGGGGCGGACGAGCAGTACTTC
CDR3 protein: CASSPVGGADEQYF

V gene: TRBV10-3
clone size: .
D gene: TRBD1
J gene: TRBJ2-7
CDR3 DNA: TGTGCCATCAGTGGACAGGGCCATCGAGAGCAGTACTTC
CDR3 protein: CAISGQGHREQYF

V gene: TRBV7-9
clone size: .
D gene: TRBD1
J gene: TRBJ1-3
CDR3 DNA: TGTGCCAGCAGCTCCACAGAGATTACAGGGGGCTTCGGTGGAAACACCATATATTTT
CDR3 protein: CASSSTEITGGFGGNTIYF

V gene: TRBV27
clone size: .
D gene: TRBD1
J gene: TRBJ2-5
CDR3 DNA: TGTGCCAGCAGTTCCCGGACAGGGGGCTATGAGACCCAGTACTTC
CDR3 protein: CASSSRTGGYETQYF

V gene: TRBV14
clone size: .
D gene: .
J gene: TRBJ1-2
CDR3 DNA: TGTGCCAGCAGCCAAGCGGGGTCAGCTAACTATGGCTACACCTTC
CDR3 protein: CASSQAGSANYGYTF

V gene: TRBV9
clone size: once
D gene: .
J gene: TRBJ2-2
CDR3 DNA: TGTGCCAGCAGCGTCCCCCCCGGGGAGCTGTTTTTT
CDR3 protein: CASSVPPGELFF

V gene: TRBV11-1
clone size: .
D gene: .
J gene: TRBJ2-7
CDR3 DNA: TGTGCCAGCAGCTTTTACTCTAGTAGCTACGAGCAGTACTTC
CDR3 protein: CASSFYSSSYEQYF

V gene: TRBV7-2
clone size: .
D gene: .
J gene: TRBJ1-2
CDR3 DNA: TGTGCCAGCAGCTTTAGGGACGACAGCCCCTATGGCTACACCTTC
CDR3 protein: CASSFRDDSPYGYTF

V gene: TRBV28
clone size: .
D gene: .
J gene: TRBJ1-6
CDR3 DNA: TGTGCCAGCAGTTTACCAGGGGAACGGGATTCACCCCTCCACTTT
CDR3 protein: CASSLPGERDSPLHF

V gene: TRBV29-1
clone size: .
D gene: .
J gene: TRBJ2-2
CDR3 DNA: TGCAGCGTCGACATGAACACCGGGGAGCTGTTTTTT
CDR3 protein: CSVDMNTGELFF

V gene: TRBV7-9
clone size: .
D gene: TRBD1
J gene: TRBJ1-1
CDR3 DNA: TGTGCCAGCAGCTTAGAGGGCAGGGGGGGCACTGAAGCTTTCTTT
CDR3 protein: CASSLEGRGGTEAFF

V gene: TRBV19
clone size: .
D gene: TRBD1
J gene: TRBJ1-5
CDR3 DNA: TGTGCCAGTACCTGGGTAGGGGGCGGCAATCAGCCCCAGCATTTT
CDR3 protein: CASTWVGGGNQPQHF

V gene: TRBV9
clone size: .
D gene: TRBD2
J gene: TRBJ2-2
CDR3 DNA: TGTGCCAGCAGCGTAGTGCGGGGGGGCTTGACCGGGGAGCTGTTTTTT
CDR3 protein: CASSVVRGGLTGELFF

V gene: TRBV19
clone size: .
D gene: .
J gene: TRBJ1-5
CDR3 DNA: TGTGCCAGTAGTATTTATGGTATTAGCAATCAGCCCCAGCATTTT
CDR3 protein: CASSIYGISNQPQHF

V gene: TRBV28
clone size: few
D gene: .
J gene: TRBJ2-7
CDR3 DNA: TGTGCCAGCAGTTTATGGGCAGCTCTGTACGAGCAGTACTTC
CDR3 protein: CASSLWAALYEQYF

V gene: TRBV2
clone size: .
D gene: TRBD1
J gene: TRBJ1-1
CDR3 DNA: TGTGCCAGCACCCACGGGACAGCGAACACTGAAGCTTTCTTT
CDR3 protein: CASTHGTANTEAFF

V gene: TRBV28
clone size: .
D gene: .
J gene: TRBJ2-4
CDR3 DNA: TGTGCCAGCAGTTTAAGGCAGCTAAACATTCAGTACTTC
CDR3 protein: CASSLRQLNIQYF

V gene: TRBV11-2
clone size: .
D gene: .
J gene: TRBJ1-2
CDR3 DNA: TGTGCCAGCTTTAATACAGCCTATGGCTACACCTTC
CDR3 protein: CASFNTAYGYTF

V gene: TRBV4-1
clone size: once
D gene: .
J gene: TRBJ2-5
CDR3 DNA: TGCGCCAGCAGCCAGGACAGTTTCATAACACAAAGACGGTACTTC
CDR3 protein: CASSQDSFITQRRYF

V gene: TRBV28
clone size: once
D gene: .
J gene: TRBJ2-1
CDR3 DNA: TGTGCCAGCATGGGGGCTCCCTACAATGAGCAGTTCTTC
CDR3 protein: CASMGAPYNEQFF

V gene: TRBV28
clone size: .
D gene: TRBD2
J gene: TRBJ2-2
CDR3 DNA: TGTGCCAGCAGTCCCCCGCTAGCGGGGACGAACACCGGGGAGCTGTTTTTT
CDR3 protein: CASSPPLAGTNTGELFF

V gene: TRBV7-8
clone size: .
D gene: .
J gene: TRBJ1-5
CDR3 DNA: TGTGCCAGCAGCTTAGCGTACCGGGTCCCGGAGCCCCAGCATTTT
CDR3 protein: CASSLAYRVPEPQHF